This T cell receptor (beta chain) was identified during a study of PD-1 blockade in mismatch repair-deficient tumors. The germline V and J ends were trimmed by 0 bases and 6 bases, with 13 bases remaining between them. The CDR3 covers 14 residues. The germline CDR1 and CDR2 sequences are SGDLS and YYNGEE. Repertoires were generated with immunoSEQ multiplex PCR, while TCRdb's copy carries only in-frame clones and drops some. The sample shows some 51,000 clones, 81% of them seen only once. The sample in question was peripheral blood, obtained roughly 20 weeks after starting pembrolizumab. The TCR was taken from an adult with mismatch repair-deficient cancer. The chain recombines TRBV9 with TRBJ2-7; D perhaps matches TRBD1 (6 bases). Here the CDR3 reads CASSVEGVTREQYF. Written as DNA, the CDR3 is TGTGCCAGCAGCGTAGAGGGGGTAACTCGCGAGCAGTACTTC. Together with reference TRBV9 and TRBJ2-7, the CDR3 gives the full variable domain: DSGVTQTPKHLITATGQRVTLRCSPRSGDLSVYWYQQSLDQGLQFLIQYYNGEERAKGNILERFSAQQFPDLHSELNLSSLELGDSALYFCASSVEGVTREQYFGPGTRLTVT.